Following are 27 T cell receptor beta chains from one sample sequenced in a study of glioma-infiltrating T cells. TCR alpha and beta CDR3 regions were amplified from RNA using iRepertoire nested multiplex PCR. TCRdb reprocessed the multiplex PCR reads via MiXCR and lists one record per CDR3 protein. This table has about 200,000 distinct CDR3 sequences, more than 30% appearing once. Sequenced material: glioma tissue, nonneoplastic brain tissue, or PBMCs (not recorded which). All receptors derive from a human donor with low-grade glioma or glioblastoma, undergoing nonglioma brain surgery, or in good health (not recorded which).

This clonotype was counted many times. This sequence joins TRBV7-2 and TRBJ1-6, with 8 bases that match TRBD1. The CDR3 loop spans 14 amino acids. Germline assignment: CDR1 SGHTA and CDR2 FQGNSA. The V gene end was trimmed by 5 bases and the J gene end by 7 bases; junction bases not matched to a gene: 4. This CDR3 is CASSPRGRNSPLHF. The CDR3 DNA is TGTGCCAGCAGCCCCAGGGGGCGGAATTCACCCCTCCACTTT.

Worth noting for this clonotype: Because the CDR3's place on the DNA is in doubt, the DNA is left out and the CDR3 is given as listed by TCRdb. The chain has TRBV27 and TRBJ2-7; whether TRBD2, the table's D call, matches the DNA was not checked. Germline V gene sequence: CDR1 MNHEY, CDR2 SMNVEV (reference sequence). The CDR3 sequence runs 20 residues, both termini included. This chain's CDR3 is CASSFYICSAERERPYEQYF.

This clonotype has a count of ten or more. This chain's CDR3 is CASSFTTGLSYEQYF. The CDR3 bases are TGTGCCAGCAGCTTCACTACGGGACTCTCCTACGAGCAGTACTTC. The V gene is TRBV5-4, the J gene TRBJ2-7, with TRBD2 as a possible D gene (6 bases). Trimming took off 2 bases at V and 0 bases at J, with 12 bases between the two ends. CDR3 size: 15 residues. CDR1 is SGHNT, CDR2 YYREEE, per germline (reference sequence). The whole variable domain, remainder taken from reference TRBV5-4 and TRBJ2-7, is ETGVTQSPTHLIKTRGQQVTLRCSSQSGHNTVSWYQQALGQGPQFIFQYYREEENGRGNFPPRFSGLQFPNYSSELNVNALELDDSALYLCASSFTTGLSYEQYFGPGTRLTVT.

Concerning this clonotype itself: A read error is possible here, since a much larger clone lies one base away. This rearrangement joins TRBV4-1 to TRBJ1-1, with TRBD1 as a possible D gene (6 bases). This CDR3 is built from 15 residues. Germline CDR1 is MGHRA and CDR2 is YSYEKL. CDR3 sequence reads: CASGQVNRVNTEAFF. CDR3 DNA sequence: TGCGCCAGCGGCCAAGTAAACAGGGTGAACACTGAAGCTTTCTTT.

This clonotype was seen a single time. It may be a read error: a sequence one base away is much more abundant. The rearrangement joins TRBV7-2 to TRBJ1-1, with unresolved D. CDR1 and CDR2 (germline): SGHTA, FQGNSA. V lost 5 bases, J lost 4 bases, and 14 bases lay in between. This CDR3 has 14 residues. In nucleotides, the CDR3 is TGTGCCAGCAGCCTCCTACCAATGAGCACTGAAGCTTTCTTT. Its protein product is CASSLLPMSTEAFF.

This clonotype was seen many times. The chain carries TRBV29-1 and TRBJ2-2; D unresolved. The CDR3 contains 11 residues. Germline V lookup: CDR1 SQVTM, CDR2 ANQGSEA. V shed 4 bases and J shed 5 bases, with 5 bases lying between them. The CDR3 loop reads CSVVETGELFF. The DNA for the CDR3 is TGCAGCGTTGTTGAAACCGGGGAGCTGTTTTTT.

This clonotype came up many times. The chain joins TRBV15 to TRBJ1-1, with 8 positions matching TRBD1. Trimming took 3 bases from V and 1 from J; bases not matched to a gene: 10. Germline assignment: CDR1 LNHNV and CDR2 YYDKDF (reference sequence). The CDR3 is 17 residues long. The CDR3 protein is CATSSLGQGNKNTEAFF. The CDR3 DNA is TGTGCCACCAGCAGCCTCGGACAGGGTAATAAGAACACTGAAGCTTTCTTT. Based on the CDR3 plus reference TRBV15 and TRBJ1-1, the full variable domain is DAMVIQNPRYQVTQFGKPVTLSCSQTLNHNVMYWYQQKSSQAPKLLFHYYDKDFNNEADTPDNFQSRRPNTSFCFLDIRSPGLGDTAMYLCATSSLGQGNKNTEAFFGQGTRLTVV.

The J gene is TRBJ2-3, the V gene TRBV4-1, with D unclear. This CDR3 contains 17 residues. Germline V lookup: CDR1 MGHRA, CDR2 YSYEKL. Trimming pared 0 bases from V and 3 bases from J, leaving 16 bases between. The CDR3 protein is CASSQDFPGVPTDTQYF. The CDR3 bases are TGCGCCAGCAGCCAAGATTTCCCAGGAGTTCCGACAGATACGCAGTATTTT.

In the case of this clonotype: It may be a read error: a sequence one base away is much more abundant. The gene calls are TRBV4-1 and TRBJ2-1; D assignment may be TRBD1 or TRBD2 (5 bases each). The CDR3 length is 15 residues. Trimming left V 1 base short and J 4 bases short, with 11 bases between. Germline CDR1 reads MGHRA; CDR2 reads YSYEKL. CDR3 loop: CASSQGAGAYNEQFF. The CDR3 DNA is TGCGCCAGCAGCCAAGGCGCCGGGGCTTACAATGAGCAGTTCTTC.

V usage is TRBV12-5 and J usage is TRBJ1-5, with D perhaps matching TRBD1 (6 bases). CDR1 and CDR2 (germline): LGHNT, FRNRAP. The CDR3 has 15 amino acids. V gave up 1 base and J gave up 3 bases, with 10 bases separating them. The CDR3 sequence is CASGLGTELNQPQHF. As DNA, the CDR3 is TGTGCTAGTGGTTTGGGGACAGAACTCAATCAGCCCCAGCATTTT. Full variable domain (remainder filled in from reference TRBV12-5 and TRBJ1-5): DARVTQTPRHKVTEMGQEVTMRCQPILGHNTVFWYRQTMMQGLELLAYFRNRAPLDDSGMPKDRFSAEMPDATLATLKIQPSEPRDSAVYFCASGLGTELNQPQHFGDGTRLSIL.

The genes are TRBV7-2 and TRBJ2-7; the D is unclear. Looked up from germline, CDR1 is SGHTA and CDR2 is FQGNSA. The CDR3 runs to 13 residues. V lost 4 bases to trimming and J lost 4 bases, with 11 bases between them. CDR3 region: CASSSQERYEQYF. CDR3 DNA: TGTGCCAGCAGCTCCCAGGAGAGATACGAGCAGTACTTC.

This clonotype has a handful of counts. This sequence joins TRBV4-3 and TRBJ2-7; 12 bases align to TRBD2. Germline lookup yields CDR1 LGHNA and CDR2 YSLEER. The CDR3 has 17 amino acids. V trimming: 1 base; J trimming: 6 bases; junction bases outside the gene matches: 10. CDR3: CASSQGLAGVSDGEQYF. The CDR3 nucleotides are TGCGCCAGCAGCCAAGGACTAGCGGGAGTGTCCGACGGCGAGCAGTACTTC.

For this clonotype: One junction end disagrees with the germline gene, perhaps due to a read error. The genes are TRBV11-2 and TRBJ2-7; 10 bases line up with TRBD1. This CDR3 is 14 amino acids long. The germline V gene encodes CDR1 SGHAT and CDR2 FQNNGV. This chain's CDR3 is CASSPGDRGTGQHF. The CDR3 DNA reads TGTGCCAGCAGCCCGGGGGACAGGGGTACGGGGCAGCACTTC.

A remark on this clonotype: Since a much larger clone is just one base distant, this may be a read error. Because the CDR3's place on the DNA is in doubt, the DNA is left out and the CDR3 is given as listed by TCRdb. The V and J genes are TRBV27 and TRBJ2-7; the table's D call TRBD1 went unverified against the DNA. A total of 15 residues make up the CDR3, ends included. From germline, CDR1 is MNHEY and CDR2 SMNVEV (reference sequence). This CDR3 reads CTSSSSGDRAYGQYF.

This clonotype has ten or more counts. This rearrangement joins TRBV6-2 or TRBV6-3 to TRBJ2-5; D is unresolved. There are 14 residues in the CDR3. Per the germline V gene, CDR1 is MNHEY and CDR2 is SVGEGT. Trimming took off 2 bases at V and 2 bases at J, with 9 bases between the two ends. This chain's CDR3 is CASSYLRIQETQYF. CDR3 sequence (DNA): TGTGCCAGCAGTTACCTTCGGATACAAGAGACCCAGTACTTC.

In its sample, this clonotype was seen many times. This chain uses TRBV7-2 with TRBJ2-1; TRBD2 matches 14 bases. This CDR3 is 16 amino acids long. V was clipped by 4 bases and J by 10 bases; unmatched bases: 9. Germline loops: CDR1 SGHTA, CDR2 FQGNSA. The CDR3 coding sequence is TGTGCCAGCAGCTACCATCCGGGACTAGCGGGAGAGGAGCAGTTCTTC. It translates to CASSYHPGLAGEEQFF.

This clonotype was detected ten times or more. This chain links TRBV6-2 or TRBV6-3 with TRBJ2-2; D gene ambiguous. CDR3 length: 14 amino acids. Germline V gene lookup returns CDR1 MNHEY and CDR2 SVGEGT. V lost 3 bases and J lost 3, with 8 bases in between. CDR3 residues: CASSYLAHTGELFF. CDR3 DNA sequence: TGTGCCAGCAGTTATCTGGCCCACACCGGGGAGCTGTTTTTT.

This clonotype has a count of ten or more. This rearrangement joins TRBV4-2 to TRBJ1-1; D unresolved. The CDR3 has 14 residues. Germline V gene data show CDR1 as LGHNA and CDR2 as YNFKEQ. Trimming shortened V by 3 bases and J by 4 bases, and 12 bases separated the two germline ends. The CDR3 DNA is TGTGCCAGCAGCCAGAACCTCATGAGCACTGAAGCTTTCTTT. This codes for CASSQNLMSTEAFF.

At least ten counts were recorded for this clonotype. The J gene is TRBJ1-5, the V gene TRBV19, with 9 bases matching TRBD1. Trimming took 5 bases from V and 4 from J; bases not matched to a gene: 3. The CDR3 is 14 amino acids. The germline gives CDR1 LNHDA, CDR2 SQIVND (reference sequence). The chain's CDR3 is CASSPTGGNQPQHF. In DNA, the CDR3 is TGTGCCAGTAGTCCGACAGGGGGTAATCAGCCCCAGCATTTT.

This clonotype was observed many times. This CDR3 reads CASSGQAYTLYTEAFF. The CDR3 DNA reads as TGTGCCAGCAGCGGACAGGCCTACACTTTATACACTGAAGCTTTCTTT. The rearrangement joins TRBV2 to TRBJ1-1; 7 positions agree with TRBD1. Germline values: CDR1 SNHLY, CDR2 FYNNEI. J gave up 3 bases and V 6 bases, and 13 bases lay outside the gene matches. CDR3 size: 16 residues. The whole variable domain, filled in from reference TRBV2 and TRBJ1-1, reads EPEVTQTPSHQVTQMGQEVILRCVPISNHLYFYWYRQILGQKVEFLVSFYNNEISEKSEIFDDQFSVERPDGSNFTLKIRSTKLEDSAMYFCASSGQAYTLYTEAFFGQGTRLTVV.

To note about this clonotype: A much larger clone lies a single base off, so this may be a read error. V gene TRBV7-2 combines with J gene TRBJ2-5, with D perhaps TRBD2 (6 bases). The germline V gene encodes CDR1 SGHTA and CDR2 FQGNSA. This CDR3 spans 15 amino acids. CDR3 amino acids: CASSVRDSGEETKYF. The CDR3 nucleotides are TGTGCCAGCAGCGTGCGGGACTCCGGGGAGGAGACCAAGTACTTC.

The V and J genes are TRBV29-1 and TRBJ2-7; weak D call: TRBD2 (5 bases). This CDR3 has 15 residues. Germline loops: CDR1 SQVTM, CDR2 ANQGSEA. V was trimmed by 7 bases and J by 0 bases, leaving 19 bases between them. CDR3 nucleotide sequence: TGCAGCGCCCTGTTGAGGGCCGACTACTCCTACGAGCAGTACTTC. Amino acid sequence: CSALLRADYSYEQYF.

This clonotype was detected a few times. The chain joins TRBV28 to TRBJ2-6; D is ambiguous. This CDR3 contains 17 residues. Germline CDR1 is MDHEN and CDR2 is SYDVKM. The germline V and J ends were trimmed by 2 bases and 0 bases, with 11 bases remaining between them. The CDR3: CASSLPGAPSGANVLTF. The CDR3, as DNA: TGTGCCAGCAGTTTACCCGGAGCTCCCTCTGGGGCCAACGTCCTGACTTTC.

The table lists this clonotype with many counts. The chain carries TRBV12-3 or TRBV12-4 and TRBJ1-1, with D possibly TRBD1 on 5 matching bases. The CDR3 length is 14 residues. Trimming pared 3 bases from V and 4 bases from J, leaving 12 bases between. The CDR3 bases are TGTGCCAGCAGTTTGCGCGGGGACCCCACTGAAGCTTTCTTT. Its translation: CASSLRGDPTEAFF.

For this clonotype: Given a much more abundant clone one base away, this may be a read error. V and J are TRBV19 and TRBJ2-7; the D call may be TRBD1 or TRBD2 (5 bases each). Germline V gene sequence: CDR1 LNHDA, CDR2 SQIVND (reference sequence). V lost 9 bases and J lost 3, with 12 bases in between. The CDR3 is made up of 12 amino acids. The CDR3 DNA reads TGTGCCAGCGGGGACGTATACTACGAGCAGTACTTC. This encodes CASGDVYYEQYF.

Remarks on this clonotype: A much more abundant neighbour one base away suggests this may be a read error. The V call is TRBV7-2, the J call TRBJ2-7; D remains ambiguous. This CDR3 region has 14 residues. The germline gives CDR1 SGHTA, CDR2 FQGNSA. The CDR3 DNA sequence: TGTGCCAGCAGCTCGACGGTTAGCTCCTACGAGAAGTACTTC. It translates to CASSSTVSSYEKYF.

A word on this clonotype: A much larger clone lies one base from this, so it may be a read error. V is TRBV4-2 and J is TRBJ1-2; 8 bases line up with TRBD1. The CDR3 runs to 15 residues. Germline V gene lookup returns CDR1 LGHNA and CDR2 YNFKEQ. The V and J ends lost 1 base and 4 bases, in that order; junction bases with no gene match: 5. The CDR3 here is CASSQGTGGAYGYTF. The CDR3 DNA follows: TGTGCCAGCAGCCAAGGCACAGGGGGGGCCTATGGCTACACCTTC.